The clone carrying this T cell receptor beta chain was detected many times. J lost 5 bases, V lost 4 bases, and 7 bases had no gene match. This CDR3 has 15 amino acids. Per germline, CDR1 ENHRY and CDR2 SYGVKD. These data are taken from a study of early T cells in non-severe SARS-CoV-2 infection. TCRdb re-derived calls from the 5' RACE reads in MiXCR, one entry per CDR3 protein. Of fewer than 80,000 distinct CDR3 sequences listed, almost 9% are singletons. The receptor was isolated from an adult who was a healthcare worker with PCR-confirmed SARS-CoV-2 infection or an uninfected control (not recorded which). The sequenced sample was whole blood, obtained at baseline. The V and J genes are TRBV10-3 and TRBJ1-4; TRBD1 aligns across 7 bases. The DNA of the CDR3 is TGTGCCATCAGTGGGGCACAGGGGACAAATGAAAAACTGTTTTTT. Its translation is CAISGAQGTNEKLFF.